This T cell receptor beta chain emerged from a study of shared clonotypes between healthy human individuals. Whole-study results and caveats: Sharing across four donors was highest in naive CD4 (around 5%) and lowest in memory CD8 (about 0.4%).

Positive CCR7 selection of CD45RO-negative cells yielded the naive CD8 cells, and terminally differentiated effector memory CD45RA+ cells were excluded. The germline V gene encodes CDR1 KGHSH and CDR2 LQKENI. The CDR3 consists of 19 residues. The V gene lost 1 base and the J gene lost 0 bases, with 18 bases spanning the gap. With respect to this clone: Its target is not known.

Splitting of each subset's genomic DNA was done evenly across several immunoSEQ plates. In the authors' methods: Because ImmunoSEQ provided only junction sequences with no quality scores, the filtering differed. Some clones are missing from TCRdb's copy, which holds only in-frame ones; the method was immunoSEQ multiplex PCR. V and J calls and clone size are copied from that table; D and trimming were computed from the DNA. The data contain around 2,100,000 clones, approximately 94% of them singletons. Sequencing used naive CD8+ T cells sorted from blood. This TCR was recovered from a man aged 18 to 30 in good health. J is TRBJ2-2 and V is TRBV18; weak D call: TRBD2 (6 bases). CDR3 in DNA: TGTGCCAGCTCACCACAGTTCCCGGGAGAGTCGACGAACACCGGGGAGCTGTTTTTT. This gives the protein CASSPQFPGESTNTGELFF.